This is a list of T cell receptor beta chains from one sample in a study of cytomegalovirus exposure and HLA in healthy donors. Here immunoSEQ multiplex PCR was the method, and the copy in TCRdb shows in-frame clones only, minus some. The profile shows approximately 90,000 clones, 77% of them singletons. Material for sequencing was PBMCs. These receptors all stem from a woman aged 40 to 49 in good health and CMV-seronegative. CDR3s include the opening cysteine and the closing phenylalanine or tryptophan. The D gene is left open where the match is weak. Clone size appears in some rows only: once, few, many, or a class for an expanded clone.

j_call clone_size d_call v_call cdr3_aa cdr3_nt
TRBJ1-1 NA NA TRBV19 CASSSGVGRANTEAFF TGTGCCAGTAGCTCGGGCGTTGGCAGGGCGAACACTGAAGCTTTCTTT
TRBJ2-1 once NA TRBV5-1 CASSLDRGAANEQFF TGCGCCAGCAGCTTGGATCGGGGGGCTGCGAATGAGCAGTTCTTC
TRBJ1-2 NA NA TRBV5-4 CASSLDPESYGYTF TGTGCCAGCAGCTTGGATCCAGAATCGTATGGCTACACCTTC
TRBJ1-4 NA TRBD1 TRBV7-9 CASSLDEGAMGSDF TGTGCCAGCAGCTTAGACGAGGGGGCAATGGGTTCGGATTTT
TRBJ2-7 NA NA TRBV5-1 CASSLGVHGTYEQYF TGCGCCAGCAGCTTGGGGGTCCACGGGACCTACGAGCAGTACTTC
TRBJ2-7 NA TRBD2 TRBV7-2 CASSSTSGGTYEQYF TGTGCCAGCAGCTCCACTAGCGGGGGAACCTACGAGCAGTACTTC
TRBJ2-1 NA TRBD2 TRBV7-7 CASSPIAGGLGNEQFF TGTGCTAGCAGCCCTATAGCGGGGGGGCTCGGCAATGAGCAGTTCTTC
TRBJ1-3 NA NA TRBV4-1 CASSQRPRDFDSTGSSGNTIYF TGCGCCAGCAGCCAGAGACCCAGAGACTTCGACTCGACGGGATCCTCTGGAAACACCATATATTTT
TRBJ1-2 NA TRBD1 TRBV7-9 CASSLTPGQAFYGYTF TGTGCCAGCAGCTTGACTCCGGGACAGGCGTTCTATGGCTACACCTTC
TRBJ1-4 few TRBD1 TRBV10-3 CAIRGQGDEKLFF TGTGCCATCAGGGGACAGGGGGATGAAAAACTGTTTTTT
TRBJ2-1 few TRBD2 TRBV7-9 CASSKGLAINEQFF TGTGCCAGCAGCAAGGGACTAGCCATCAATGAGCAGTTCTTC
TRBJ1-1 many NA TRBV21-1 CASSKDGPSENTEAFF TGTGCCAGCAGCAAAGACGGTCCCAGCGAGAACACTGAAGCTTTCTTT
TRBJ2-3 NA TRBD2 TRBV11-3 CASETERGGTDTQYF TGTGCCAGCGAAACGGAGCGGGGGGGCACAGATACGCAGTATTTT
TRBJ1-2 NA TRBD1 TRBV10-3 CAISEPGQVSGYTF TGTGCCATCAGTGAGCCTGGACAGGTTTCGGGCTACACCTTC
TRBJ2-5 once NA TRBV11-2 CASSPRVRETQYF TGTGCCAGCAGCCCCCGAGTGCGGGAGACCCAGTACTTC
TRBJ1-5 NA TRBD1 TRBV30 CAWSTRDRGGANNQPQHF TGTGCCTGGAGTACTCGGGACAGGGGTGGGGCCAATAATCAGCCCCAGCATTTT
TRBJ1-4 NA NA TRBV9 CASSVSPTTTNEKLFF TGTGCCAGCAGCGTAAGCCCCACCACGACTAATGAAAAACTGTTTTTT
TRBJ1-2 few TRBD1 TRBV29-1 CSVSDRDWGYTF TGCAGCGTCTCGGACAGGGATTGGGGCTACACCTTC
TRBJ2-1 NA NA TRBV5-1 CASSPGGLGAINEQFF TGCGCCAGCAGCCCCGGAGGCCTGGGGGCAATAAATGAGCAGTTCTTC
TRBJ2-7 NA NA TRBV5-1 CASSLDQGSYEQYF TGCGCCAGCAGCTTGGATCAGGGCTCCTACGAGCAGTACTTC
TRBJ2-5 NA NA TRBV28 CASRPQGYGETQYF TGTGCCAGCAGACCGCAGGGATACGGAGAGACCCAGTACTTC
TRBJ2-5 NA NA TRBV5-1 CASNTGTSYQETQYF TGCGCCAGCAACACCGGGACATCGTACCAAGAGACCCAGTACTTC
TRBJ2-1 NA NA TRBV2 CAGNGLGGVNEQFF TGTGCCGGTAATGGGCTAGGGGGAGTAAATGAGCAGTTCTTC
TRBJ2-2 NA TRBD2 TRBV11-2 CASSSSRGGVNGELFF TGTGCCAGCAGCTCCTCCCGCGGGGGGGTGAACGGGGAGCTGTTTTTT
TRBJ2-2 NA NA TRBV30 CAWRLGASNTGELFF TGTGCCTGGAGACTTGGGGCTTCGAACACCGGGGAGCTGTTTTTT
TRBJ1-4 few NA TRBV19 CASSQRQAPATNEKLFF TGTGCCAGTAGTCAGCGACAGGCCCCAGCAACTAATGAAAAACTGTTTTTT
TRBJ2-7 NA TRBD2 TRBV10-3 CAISDWTSSAYEQYF TGTGCCATCAGTGATTGGACTAGCTCAGCCTACGAGCAGTACTTC
TRBJ1-4 NA NA TRBV5-4 CASSLAGGVGGEKLFF TGTGCCAGCAGCTTGGCCGGCGGGGTGGGAGGTGAAAAACTGTTTTTT
TRBJ2-7 NA NA TRBV5-1 CASSLEAGGSYEQYF TGCGCCAGCAGCTTGGAAGCCGGGGGCTCCTACGAGCAGTACTTC
TRBJ1-1 NA TRBD1 TRBV30 CAWRTGSQGTEAFF TGTGCCTGGAGGACAGGGAGTCAAGGCACTGAAGCTTTCTTT
TRBJ2-1 once NA TRBV7-7 CASSSRMANEQFF TGTGCTAGCAGCTCCCGTATGGCCAATGAGCAGTTCTTC
TRBJ1-4 few NA TRBV28 CASRSGGEKLFF TGTGCCAGCAGGTCCGGAGGCGAAAAACTGTTTTTT
TRBJ1-1 few NA TRBV4-2 CASSQEMSGGGGEAFF TGTGCCAGCAGCCAAGAAATGAGTGGGGGCGGGGGTGAAGCTTTCTTT
TRBJ2-2 once NA TRBV4-1 CASSQVSHSGPGELFF TGCGCCAGCAGCCAAGTTTCTCACAGCGGGCCCGGGGAGCTGTTTTTT
TRBJ1-1 NA NA TRBV2 CASSTGGDTEAFF TGTGCCAGCAGCACAGGCGGGGACACTGAAGCTTTCTTT
TRBJ1-2 NA NA TRBV4-1 CASSQAGGGGRGYTF TGCGCCAGCAGCCAAGCGGGGGGAGGGGGGAGAGGCTACACCTTC
TRBJ2-7 few NA TRBV6-6 CASSQVQLAEQYF TGTGCCAGCAGCCAGGTCCAATTGGCCGAGCAGTACTTC
TRBJ2-2 NA TRBD1 TRBV5-1 CASSLIGDRDGELFF TGCGCCAGCAGCTTGATTGGGGACAGGGACGGGGAGCTGTTTTTT
TRBJ2-7 NA TRBD1 TRBV19 CASSISGTGNEQYF TGTGCCAGTAGTATAAGTGGGACAGGGAACGAGCAGTACTTC
TRBJ1-2 NA NA TRBV28 CASSEGGAYGYTF TGTGCCAGCAGTGAGGGGGGGGCCTATGGCTACACCTTC
TRBJ2-5 once NA TRBV7-2 CASSPGETQYF TGTGCCAGCAGCCCCGGGGAGACCCAGTACTTC
TRBJ1-2 NA NA TRBV19 CASSAYYGYTF TGTGCCAGTAGTGCGTATTATGGCTACACCTTC
TRBJ2-4 few NA TRBV5-1 CASSLGGGTVLAKNIQYF TGCGCCAGCAGCCTGGGTGGGGGGACAGTCCTAGCCAAAAACATTCAGTACTTC
TRBJ1-3 NA NA TRBV18 CASFRGVSGNTIYF TGTGCCAGCTTCCGGGGGGTCTCTGGAAACACCATATATTTT
TRBJ1-2 NA NA TRBV2 CASSVEGSGYTF TGTGCCAGCAGTGTTGAGGGCTCTGGCTACACCTTC
TRBJ1-2 NA TRBD1 TRBV7-2 CASSLATTGAGYTF TGTGCCAGCAGCTTAGCGACGACAGGGGCTGGCTACACCTTC
TRBJ2-6 NA NA TRBV6-5 CASSPGTPGANVLTF TGTGCCAGCAGTCCGGGGACACCTGGGGCCAACGTCCTGACTTTC
TRBJ1-2 NA NA TRBV4-3 CASSQDRLAGRLGYTF TGCGCCAGCAGCCAAGATCGTCTGGCGGGAAGGTTGGGCTACACCTTC
TRBJ1-6 NA NA TRBV4-3 CASSQDQPGVSGAPLHF TGCGCCAGCAGCCAAGATCAACCGGGAGTAAGTGGGGCACCCCTCCACTTT
TRBJ1-2 NA NA TRBV5-6 CASSLSGVSYGYTF TGTGCCAGCAGCTTGTCTGGAGTCTCGTATGGCTACACCTTC
TRBJ2-5 NA TRBD1 TRBV7-8 CASATGQGGQETQYF TGTGCCAGCGCAACCGGACAGGGTGGGCAAGAGACCCAGTACTTC
TRBJ1-1 NA TRBD1 TRBV4-2 CASSQGEQGARTEAFF TGTGCCAGCAGCCAAGGGGAACAGGGGGCGCGGACTGAAGCTTTCTTT
TRBJ1-2 few NA TRBV6-5 CASEEYPEIGYTF TGTGCCAGTGAGGAATATCCCGAGATTGGCTACACCTTC
TRBJ1-3 few NA TRBV7-9 CASSLGSNSGNTIYF TGTGCCAGCAGCTTAGGTAGCAACTCTGGAAACACCATATATTTT